Each of the 18 T cell receptor beta chains below was sequenced from the same sample in a study of T cell responses to AZD1222 COVID-19 vaccine. Assay: immunoSEQ multiplex PCR; the TCRdb copy retains only in-frame clones and omits some. The ten top clones account for under 2.5%, within a sample of over 140,000 clones. Sequencing was done on a sample of peripheral blood. Receptors originate from an adult in good health.

The J gene is TRBJ1-2, the V gene TRBV4-1, with 10 bases lining up with TRBD1. The CDR3 contains 15 residues. J lost 5 bases, V lost 6 bases, and 9 bases had no gene match. Germline V gene data show CDR1 as MGHRA and CDR2 as YSYEKL. The CDR3 nucleotides read TGCGCCAGCAGGTCCCCGGGACAGGGGACTTATGGCTACACCTTC. This gives the protein CASRSPGQGTYGYTF.

The V call is TRBV5-1, the J call TRBJ2-5, with TRBD1 identical over 8 bases. CDR3 size: 13 residues. Germline V gene data show CDR1 as SGHRS and CDR2 as YFSETQ. J was trimmed by 7 bases and V by 4 bases; bases with no gene match: 6. The CDR3 coding sequence is TGCGCCAGCAGCCAGGACAGGGAAGGGACCCAGTACTTC. Translation: CASSQDREGTQYF.

The chain combines TRBV6-1 with TRBJ1-5; TRBD1 matches at 7 bases. J lost 3 bases, V lost 3 bases, and 5 bases had no gene match. Per germline, CDR1 MNHNS and CDR2 SASEGT. The length of the CDR3 is 15 residues. In DNA form, the CDR3 reads TGTGCCAGCAGTGATGGACAGGTCCCCAATCAGCCCCAGCATTTT. As protein: CASSDGQVPNQPQHF.

The gene calls are TRBV7-8 and TRBJ1-6; D perhaps matches TRBD1 (6 bases). In germline, CDR1 is SGHVS, CDR2 FQNEAQ. The CDR3 has 17 amino acids. Trimming shortened V by 4 bases and J by 2 bases, and 15 bases separated the two germline ends. CDR3 in amino acids: CASSWGPSDTYNSPLHF. The CDR3 coding sequence is TGTGCCAGCAGCTGGGGGCCATCCGACACCTATAATTCACCCCTCCACTTT.

J is TRBJ1-2 and V is TRBV30; maybe TRBD1 (5 bases). The germline V and J ends were trimmed by 4 bases and 7 bases, with 13 bases remaining between them. The germline CDR1 and CDR2 sequences are GTSNPN and SVGIG (reference sequence). The length of the CDR3 is 12 residues. CDR3 sequence (DNA): TGTGCCTGGAAAACGGGGGAGGTTGGCTACACCTTC. Translated: CAWKTGEVGYTF.

The chain carries TRBV5-5 and TRBJ1-6; possibly TRBD1 for D (6 bases). The CDR3 runs to 14 residues. Trimming removed 2 bases at V and 8 bases at J, with 11 bases between. Germline values: CDR1 SGHKS, CDR2 YYEKEE (reference sequence). CDR3 nucleotide sequence: TGTGCCAGCAGCTTACGGACAGTTGATTCACCCCTCCACTTT. It is translated as CASSLRTVDSPLHF.

The chain is built from TRBV5-1 and TRBJ1-6; the D gene is possibly TRBD1 (5 bases). CDR1 is SGHRS, CDR2 YFSETQ, per germline. The CDR3 covers 15 residues. V was pared by 0 bases and J by 10 bases, with 14 bases between. CDR3 in DNA: TGCGCCAGCAGCTTGGGGTCATTCGGGGACTCACCCCTCCACTTT. Residues: CASSLGSFGDSPLHF. Full variable domain (outside the CDR3, taken from reference TRBV5-1 and TRBJ1-6): KAGVTQTPRYLIKTRGQQVTLSCSPISGHRSVSWYQQTPGQGLQFLFEYFSETQRNKGNFPGRFSGRQFSNSRSEMNVSTLELGDSALYLCASSLGSFGDSPLHFGNGTRLTVT.

The V and J genes are TRBV19 and TRBJ1-1; 12 bases agree with TRBD1. Unmatched junction bases numbered 10, after V lost 8 bases and J lost 3 bases. The germline V gene has CDR1 LNHDA and CDR2 SQIVND (reference sequence). This CDR3 has 16 residues. CDR3 nucleotide sequence: TGTGCCAGTTCGACCGGGACAGGGGGCGGAGACACTGAAGCTTTCTTT. It specifies CASSTGTGGGDTEAFF.

The rearrangement links TRBV5-4 to TRBJ1-2; D might be TRBD1 (5 bases). From germline, CDR1 is SGHNT and CDR2 YYREEE (reference sequence). The CDR3 sequence is 15 residues long. V dropped 4 bases and J dropped 2 bases, with 15 bases sitting between them. The DNA for the CDR3 is TGTGCCAGCAGCAACCCGGGACGGCAAAACTATGGCTACACCTTC. Its protein product is CASSNPGRQNYGYTF.

This chain links TRBV28 with TRBJ2-2; D unresolved. This CDR3 comprises 16 residues. In germline, CDR1 is MDHEN, CDR2 SYDVKM. Trimming left V 2 bases short and J 1 base short, with 11 bases between. The DNA for the CDR3 is TGTGCCAGCAGTTTAGGGCAGCTACTGAACACCGGGGAGCTGTTTTTT. Translation: CASSLGQLLNTGELFF. The variable domain in full, completed from reference TRBV28 and TRBJ2-2, reads DVKVTQSSRYLVKRTGEKVFLECVQDMDHENMFWYRQDPGLGLRLIYFSYDVKMKEKGDIPEGYSVSREKKERFSLILESASTNQTSMYLCASSLGQLLNTGELFFGEGSRLTVL.

The J gene is TRBJ2-7, the V gene TRBV5-1; TRBD2 matches at 9 bases. The CDR3 is 15 amino acids. The J segment lost 4 bases and the V segment lost 0 bases, leaving 5 bases of the junction unmatched. The V gene's germline CDR1 is SGHRS and CDR2 YFSETQ. Here the CDR3 DNA reads TGCGCCAGCAGCTTGGTTGCAGCGGGGGGATACGAGCAGTACTTC. Its translation: CASSLVAAGGYEQYF.

The gene calls are TRBV4-1 and TRBJ2-3; 8 nucleotides align to TRBD1. Germline CDR1 and CDR2: MGHRA and YSYEKL. V dropped 5 bases and J dropped 6; count of bases not matched to a gene: 4. The CDR3 sequence is 13 residues long. CDR3 sequence reads: CASSSHRGDTQYF. The DNA for the CDR3 is TGCGCCAGCAGCTCTCACAGGGGGGATACGCAGTATTTT.

This chain joins TRBV28 and TRBJ1-1; TRBD1 matches at 7 bases. J lost 5 bases, V lost 2 bases, and 5 bases had no gene match. The CDR3 consists of 14 residues. The germline V gene encodes CDR1 MDHEN and CDR2 SYDVKM. The CDR3 DNA reads TGTGCCAGCAGTTTAGCAGGGGGGGGTACTGAAGCTTTCTTT. This encodes CASSLAGGGTEAFF.

CDR3 protein: CASSHGQGPNTEAFF. CDR3 nucleotide sequence: TGTGCCAGCAGCCACGGACAGGGACCGAACACTGAAGCTTTCTTT. The V call is TRBV14, the J call TRBJ1-1; TRBD1 matches 8 bases. V dropped 3 bases and J dropped 1; count of bases not matched to a gene: 4. CDR3 length equals 15 residues. Germline CDR1 reads SGHDN; CDR2 reads FVKESK.

CDR3 loop: CASSYDGTGFSFYGYTF. CDR3 DNA: TGTGCCAGCAGTTACGACGGGACAGGGTTCTCATTCTATGGCTACACCTTC. The chain carries TRBV6-2 or TRBV6-3 and TRBJ1-2; 9 positions agree with TRBD1. V lost 2 bases to trimming and J lost 4 bases; unmatched junction nucleotides: 11. Germline loops: CDR1 MNHEY, CDR2 SVGEGT. This CDR3 spans 17 amino acids.

The chain links TRBV6-1 to TRBJ1-6; D is unresolved. CDR3 length: 11 amino acids. Trimming shortened V by 2 bases and J by 11 bases, and 4 bases separated the two germline ends. CDR1 and CDR2 from the germline V gene are MNHNS and SASEGT. This CDR3 reads CASSEWAPLHF. The CDR3 bases are TGTGCCAGCAGTGAATGGGCACCCCTCCACTTT.

This chain uses TRBV19 with TRBJ2-5; TRBD1 aligns across 7 bases. With 6 bases clipped from V and 5 bases from J, the junction kept 9 bases outside the gene matches. From germline, CDR1 is LNHDA and CDR2 SQIVND (reference sequence). The CDR3 consists of 14 residues. The CDR3 is CASSTNRGWETQYF. DNA for the CDR3: TGTGCCAGTAGCACGAACAGGGGTTGGGAGACCCAGTACTTC. Variable domain in full (rest from reference TRBV19 and TRBJ2-5): DGGITQSPKYLFRKEGQNVTLSCEQNLNHDAMYWYRQDPGQGLRLIYYSQIVNDFQKGDIAEGYSVSREKKESFPLTVTSAQKNPTAFYLCASSTNRGWETQYFGPGTRLLVL.

The rearrangement links TRBV7-7 to TRBJ2-7, with D unclear. CDR3 length: 13 residues. Germline V gene sequence: CDR1 SSHAT, CDR2 FNYEAQ (reference sequence). V shed 1 base and J shed 3 bases, with 7 bases lying between them. The chain's CDR3 is CASSLELFYEQYF. CDR3 sequence (DNA): TGTGCCAGCAGCTTAGAACTGTTCTACGAGCAGTACTTC.